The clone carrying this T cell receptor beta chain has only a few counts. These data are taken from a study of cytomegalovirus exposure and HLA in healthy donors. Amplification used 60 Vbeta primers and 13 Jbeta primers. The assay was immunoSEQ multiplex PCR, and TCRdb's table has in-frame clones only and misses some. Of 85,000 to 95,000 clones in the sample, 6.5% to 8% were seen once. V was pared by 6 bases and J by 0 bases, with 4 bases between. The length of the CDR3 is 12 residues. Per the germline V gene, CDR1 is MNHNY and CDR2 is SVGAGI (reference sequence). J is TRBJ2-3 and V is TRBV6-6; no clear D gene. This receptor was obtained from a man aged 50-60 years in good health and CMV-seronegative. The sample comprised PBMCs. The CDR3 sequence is CASRSSTDTQYF. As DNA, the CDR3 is TGTGCCAGCAGATCAAGCACAGATACGCAGTATTTT.